The 21 T cell receptor beta chains below all came from one sample that was sequenced in a study of T cell clones after liver transplantation. Using immunoSEQ multiplex PCR, the repertoire was profiled, and TCRdb retains in-frame clones only, with some absent. The sample consists of about 75,000 clones, 80% to 90% of them appearing once. Sequencing used CD4+ T cells from blood, obtained about 50 months after liver transplant. These receptors were obtained from a human patient who received a liver transplant. These T cells may partly come from the graft donor.

Only one count was recorded for this clone. For the CDR3, the DNA is TGTGCCAGTAGAAACGGATCCTACCGCTCTGGAAACACCATATATTTT. Amino acids: CASRNGSYRSGNTIYF. This chain links TRBV19 with TRBJ1-3; D not certain. The germline V gene encodes CDR1 LNHDA and CDR2 SQIVND (reference sequence). CDR3 size: 16 residues. Trimming removed 6 bases at V and 0 bases at J, with 15 bases between.

The V gene is TRBV29-1, the J gene TRBJ2-5; D gene ambiguous. CDR1 and CDR2 from the germline V gene are SQVTM and ANQGSEA. Deletions cut 3 bases from V and 4 bases from J, with 18 bases between. The CDR3 spans 15 residues. The CDR3: CSVDGSKQSRETQYF. In nucleotides, the CDR3 is TGCAGCGTTGATGGTTCAAAGCAATCCAGAGAGACCCAGTACTTC.

This chain links TRBV27 with TRBJ1-2, with D perhaps matching TRBD1 (6 bases). Per the germline V gene, CDR1 is MNHEY and CDR2 is SMNVEV (reference sequence). The CDR3 contains 14 residues. Trimming pared 6 bases from V and 8 bases from J, leaving 19 bases between. The CDR3 DNA follows: TGTGCCAGCAGCCCAGAGGGACACCTTCGAGGCTACACCTTC. It yields the protein CASSPEGHLRGYTF.

The rearrangement uses TRBV4-2 and TRBJ2-1, with D unresolved. Germline loops: CDR1 LGHNA, CDR2 YNFKEQ. Trimming stripped 6 bases from V and 5 bases from J, with 17 bases between. This CDR3 spans 15 amino acids. For the CDR3, the DNA is TGTGCCAGCAGTAAGGTGACCAAAAATAACAATGAGCAGTTCTTC. Protein: CASSKVTKNNNEQFF.

The V gene is TRBV5-6, the J gene TRBJ2-2, with D tentatively TRBD1 (5 bases). The germline CDR1 and CDR2 sequences are SGHDT and YYEEEE. The germline V and J ends were trimmed by 2 bases and 6 bases, with 14 bases remaining between them. The CDR3 consists of 15 residues. CDR3 residues: CASSLGAVFAGELFF. As DNA, the CDR3 is TGTGCCAGCAGCTTAGGGGCGGTATTCGCCGGGGAGCTGTTTTTT.

The chain recombines TRBV7-9 with TRBJ2-3; D tentatively fits TRBD1 or TRBD2 (5 bases each). In germline, CDR1 is SEHNR, CDR2 FQNEAQ (reference sequence). The CDR3 length is 11 residues. CDR3 sequence: CATQGADTQYF. The CDR3 DNA reads TGTGCGACGCAGGGAGCCGATACGCAGTATTTT. The full variable domain, rest sourced from reference TRBV7-9 and TRBJ2-3, is DTGVSQNPRHKITKRGQNVTFRCDPISEHNRLYWYRQTLGQGPEFLTYFQNEAQLEKSRLLSDRFSAERPKGSFSTLEIQRTEQGDSAMYLCATQGADTQYFGPGTRLTVL.

The rearrangement joins TRBV28 to TRBJ2-7; D gene ambiguous. CDR3 length: 13 residues. Trimming removed 6 bases at V and 0 bases at J, with 9 bases between. Germline CDR1 and CDR2: MDHEN and SYDVKM. The CDR3 coding sequence is TGTGCCAGCAGAGGAGCGAGCTCCTACGAGCAGTACTTC. Its translation: CASRGASSYEQYF.

The J gene is TRBJ2-1, the V gene TRBV5-4; 10 bases are shared with TRBD2. Germline loops: CDR1 SGHNT, CDR2 YYREEE (reference sequence). The CDR3 has 15 amino acids. With V trimmed by 2 bases and J by 7 bases, 6 bases remained unmatched. The CDR3 reads CASSLAGGRRNEQFF. CDR3 DNA sequence: TGTGCCAGCAGCTTAGCGGGGGGGCGGCGGAATGAGCAGTTCTTC.

The chain links TRBV25-1 to TRBJ2-1; 7 bases are shared with TRBD2. J gave up 4 bases and V 5 bases, and 5 bases lay outside the gene matches. Germline V gene lookup returns CDR1 MGHDK and CDR2 SYGVNS. There are 14 residues in the CDR3. The CDR3 sequence: CASSMAGEYNEQFF. CDR3 in DNA: TGTGCCAGCAGTATGGCGGGAGAGTACAATGAGCAGTTCTTC.

This sequence joins TRBV2 and TRBJ1-4; no clear D. V shed 7 bases and J shed 2 bases, with 11 bases lying between them. Per germline, CDR1 SNHLY and CDR2 FYNNEI. This CDR3 has 14 residues. The CDR3 DNA is TGTGCCAGCAATCTCTTTGGGACTAATGAAAAACTGTTTTTT. It translates to CASNLFGTNEKLFF.

The table lists this clone with a few counts. V and J are TRBV4-2 and TRBJ1-4; 7 nucleotides align to TRBD1. This CDR3 is 16 amino acids long. V was pared by 0 bases and J by 7 bases, with 8 bases of the junction left unmatched. The germline CDR1 and CDR2 sequences are LGHNA and YNFKEQ. The CDR3 sequence: CASSQERQGKGEKLFF. CDR3 nucleotides: TGTGCCAGCAGCCAAGAGAGACAGGGAAAGGGTGAAAAACTGTTTTTT.

V gene TRBV6-5 combines with J gene TRBJ1-2; 7 positions agree with TRBD1. V was pared by 2 bases and J by 5 bases, with 5 bases of the junction left unmatched. This CDR3 is 14 amino acids long. The germline V gene has CDR1 MNHEY and CDR2 SVGAGI. CDR3 sequence: CASSYAGGNYGYTF. Written as DNA, the CDR3 is TGTGCCAGCAGTTACGCAGGGGGGAATTATGGCTACACCTTC.

The V call is TRBV19, the J call TRBJ2-7; D is unresolved. Germline V gives CDR1 LNHDA, CDR2 SQIVND (reference sequence). There are 13 residues in the CDR3. Trimming took off 1 base at V and 7 bases at J, with 11 bases between the two ends. The CDR3, as DNA: TGTGCCAGTAGTATAGCCCGGGTTGAAGAGCAGTACTTC. This sequence encodes CASSIARVEEQYF.

The rearrangement joins TRBV7-3 to TRBJ2-5; 11 nucleotides match TRBD2. V gave up 5 bases and J gave up 4 bases; unmatched junction bases: 9. The CDR3 totals 16 residues. CDR1 SGHTA and CDR2 FQGTGA come from the germline V gene. CDR3 DNA: TGTGCCAGCAGCAAACTAGCGGGGGCCGAGGGAGAGACCCAGTACTTC. This codes for CASSKLAGAEGETQYF. Combining the CDR3 with reference TRBV7-3 and TRBJ2-5 gives the whole variable domain GAGVSQTPSNKVTEKGKYVELRCDPISGHTALYWYRQSLGQGPEFLIYFQGTGAADDSGLPNDRFFAVRPEGSVSTLKIQRTERGDSAVYLCASSKLAGAEGETQYFGPGTRLLVL.

This chain links TRBV7-3 with TRBJ2-1; 7 bases line up with TRBD1. The V segment lost 5 bases and the J segment 8 bases; nucleotides outside the gene matches: 6. Germline-derived CDR1 and CDR2 are SGHTA and FQGTGA. This CDR3 comprises 13 residues. The CDR3 DNA reads as TGTGCCAGCAGCGTCACAGGGGTGGATGAGCAGTTCTTC. Translating it yields CASSVTGVDEQFF.

V usage is TRBV5-5 and J usage is TRBJ2-7; 14 bases are a match to TRBD2. The V gene's germline CDR1 is SGHKS and CDR2 YYEKEE (reference sequence). This CDR3 has 15 amino acids. J lost 3 bases, V lost 4 bases, and 3 bases had no gene match. CDR3 protein: CASSPGTSGGYEQYF. Here the CDR3 DNA reads TGTGCCAGCAGCCCCGGGACTAGCGGGGGCTACGAGCAGTACTTC.

The chain carries TRBV4-1 and TRBJ1-3; D not resolved. Looked up from germline, CDR1 is MGHRA and CDR2 is YSYEKL. This CDR3 contains 14 residues. Trimming stripped 1 base from V and 0 bases from J, with 4 bases between. The CDR3 reads CASSQGVSGNTIYF. The DNA of the CDR3 is TGCGCCAGCAGCCAAGGAGTCTCTGGAAACACCATATATTTT.

The chain recombines TRBV30 with TRBJ2-5; TRBD2 aligns across 11 bases. V was clipped by 3 bases and J by 1 base; unmatched bases: 4. The CDR3 spans 15 residues. Germline CDR1 GTSNPN, CDR2 SVGIG (reference sequence). In DNA, the CDR3 is TGTGCCTGGAGCCTAGGACTAGCGGGCCAAGAGACCCAGTACTTC. Its translation is CAWSLGLAGQETQYF.

The chain carries TRBV19 and TRBJ2-1, with 8 bases matching TRBD2. With 6 bases clipped from V and 6 bases from J, the junction kept 13 bases outside the gene matches. This CDR3 region has 16 residues. CDR1 is LNHDA, CDR2 SQIVND, per germline (reference sequence). The CDR3 coding sequence is TGTGCCAGTAGCATCCTGGCTAGCGGGTCGTTCAATGAGCAGTTCTTC. Amino acid sequence: CASSILASGSFNEQFF.

The chain uses TRBV7-3 and TRBJ2-1, with D perhaps matching TRBD2 (6 bases). The germline CDR1 and CDR2 sequences are SGHTA and FQGTGA. The CDR3 length is 14 residues. V shed 3 bases and J shed 10 bases, with 16 bases lying between them. The DNA of the CDR3 is TGTGCCAGCAGCTTGAATTCCGTGACTAGAGAGCAGTTCTTC. Protein product: CASSLNSVTREQFF. The full variable domain, completed using reference TRBV7-3 and TRBJ2-1, is GAGVSQTPSNKVTEKGKYVELRCDPISGHTALYWYRQSLGQGPEFLIYFQGTGAADDSGLPNDRFFAVRPEGSVSTLKIQRTERGDSAVYLCASSLNSVTREQFFGPGTRLTVL.

A few counts support this clone. The chain has TRBV15 and TRBJ1-6; 7 nucleotides match TRBD1. The ends lost 2 bases at V and 6 bases at J; junction bases unmatched: 7. The CDR3 has 16 residues. Germline V gene sequence: CDR1 LNHNV, CDR2 YYDKDF (reference sequence). Written as DNA, the CDR3 is TGTGCCACCAGCAGAAACAGGGGTTTGGGTAATTCACCCCTCCACTTT. This translates into CATSRNRGLGNSPLHF.